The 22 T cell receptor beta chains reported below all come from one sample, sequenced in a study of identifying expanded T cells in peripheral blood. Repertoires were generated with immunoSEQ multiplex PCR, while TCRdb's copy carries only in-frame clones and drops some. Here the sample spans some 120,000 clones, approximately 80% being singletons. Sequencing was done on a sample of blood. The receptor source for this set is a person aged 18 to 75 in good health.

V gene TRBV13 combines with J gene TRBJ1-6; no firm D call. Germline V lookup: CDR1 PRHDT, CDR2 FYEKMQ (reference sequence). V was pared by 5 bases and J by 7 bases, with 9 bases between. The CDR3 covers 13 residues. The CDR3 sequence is CASSPEANSPLHF. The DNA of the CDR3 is TGTGCCAGCAGCCCAGAGGCCAATTCACCCCTCCACTTT.

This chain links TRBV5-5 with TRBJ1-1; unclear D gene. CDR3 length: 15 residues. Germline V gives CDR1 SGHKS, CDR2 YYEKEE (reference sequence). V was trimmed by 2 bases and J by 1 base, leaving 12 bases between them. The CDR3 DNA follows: TGTGCCAGCAGCTTTTATCCGCCTCAGAACACTGAAGCTTTCTTT. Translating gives CASSFYPPQNTEAFF.

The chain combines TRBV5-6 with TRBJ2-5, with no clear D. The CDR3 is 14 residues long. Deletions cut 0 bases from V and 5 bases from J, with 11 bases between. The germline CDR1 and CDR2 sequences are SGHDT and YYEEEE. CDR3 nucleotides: TGTGCCAGCAGCTTGGGAGTAGTCTCCGAGACCCAGTACTTC. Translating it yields CASSLGVVSETQYF.

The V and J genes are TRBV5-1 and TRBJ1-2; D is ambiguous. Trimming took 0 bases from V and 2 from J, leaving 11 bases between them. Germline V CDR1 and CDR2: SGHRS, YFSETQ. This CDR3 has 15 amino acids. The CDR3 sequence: CASSLALAANYGYTF. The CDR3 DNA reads TGCGCCAGCAGCTTGGCCTTGGCAGCCAACTATGGCTACACCTTC.

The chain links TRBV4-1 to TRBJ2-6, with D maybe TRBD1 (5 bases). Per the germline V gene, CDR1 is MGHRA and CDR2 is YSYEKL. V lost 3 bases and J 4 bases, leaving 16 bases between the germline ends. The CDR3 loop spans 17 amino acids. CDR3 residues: CASSQVPQGSGANVLTF. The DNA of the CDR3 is TGCGCCAGCAGCCAGGTCCCGCAGGGATCCGGGGCCAACGTCCTGACTTTC.

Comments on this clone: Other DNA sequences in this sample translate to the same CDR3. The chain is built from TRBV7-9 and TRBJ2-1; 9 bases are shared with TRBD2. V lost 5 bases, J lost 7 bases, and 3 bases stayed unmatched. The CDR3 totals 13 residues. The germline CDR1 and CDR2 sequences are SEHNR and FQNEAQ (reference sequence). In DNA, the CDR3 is TGTGCCAGCAGCCTTAGCGGGGGTAATGAGCAGTTCTTC. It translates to CASSLSGGNEQFF.

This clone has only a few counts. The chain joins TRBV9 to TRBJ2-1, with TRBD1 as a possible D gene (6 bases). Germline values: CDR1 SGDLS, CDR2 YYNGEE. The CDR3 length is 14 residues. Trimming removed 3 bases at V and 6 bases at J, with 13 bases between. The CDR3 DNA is TGTGCCAGCAGCGCCTCCGGGACATTCAATGAGCAGTTCTTC. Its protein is CASSASGTFNEQFF.

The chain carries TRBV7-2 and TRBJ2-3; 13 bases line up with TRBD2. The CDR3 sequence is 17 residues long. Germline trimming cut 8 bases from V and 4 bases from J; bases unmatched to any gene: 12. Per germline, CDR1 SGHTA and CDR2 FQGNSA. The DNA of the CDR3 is TGTGCCAGCGGACTAGCGGGGGCCCAACTAGGCGCAGATACGCAGTATTTT. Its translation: CASGLAGAQLGADTQYF.

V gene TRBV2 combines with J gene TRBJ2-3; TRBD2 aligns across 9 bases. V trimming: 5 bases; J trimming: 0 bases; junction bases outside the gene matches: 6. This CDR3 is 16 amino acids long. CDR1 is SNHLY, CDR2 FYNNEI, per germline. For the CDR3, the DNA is TGTGCCAGCAGTTCCCGCGGGGGGGTTAGCACAGATACGCAGTATTTT. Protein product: CASSSRGGVSTDTQYF.

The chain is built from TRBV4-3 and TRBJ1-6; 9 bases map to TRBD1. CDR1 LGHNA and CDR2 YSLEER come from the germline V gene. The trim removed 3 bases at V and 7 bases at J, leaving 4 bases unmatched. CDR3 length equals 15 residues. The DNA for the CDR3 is TGCGCCAGCAGCCAGGGGACAGGGAGAAATTCACCCCTCCACTTT. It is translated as CASSQGTGRNSPLHF.

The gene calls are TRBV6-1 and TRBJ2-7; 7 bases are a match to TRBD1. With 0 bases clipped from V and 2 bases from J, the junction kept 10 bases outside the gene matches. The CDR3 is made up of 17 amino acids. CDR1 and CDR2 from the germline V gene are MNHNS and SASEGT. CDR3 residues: CASSEARSGTVTYEQYF. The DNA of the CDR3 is TGTGCCAGCAGTGAAGCGAGGTCAGGGACAGTGACCTACGAGCAGTACTTC.

In DNA, the CDR3 is TGTGCCAGCAGCTTACAGGGAAACACTGAAGCTTTCTTT. Protein: CASSLQGNTEAFF. This chain links TRBV7-2 with TRBJ1-1; D possibly corresponds to TRBD1 (5 bases). Germline assignment: CDR1 SGHTA and CDR2 FQGNSA. The CDR3 extends over 13 amino acids. V was clipped by 2 bases and J by 2 bases, with 6 bases between them.

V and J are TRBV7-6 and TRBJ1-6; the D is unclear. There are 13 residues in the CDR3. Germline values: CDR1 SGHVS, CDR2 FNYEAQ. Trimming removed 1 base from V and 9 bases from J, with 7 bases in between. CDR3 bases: TGTGCCAGCAGCTTAGAGCGAGTTTCACCCCTCCACTTT. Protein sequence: CASSLERVSPLHF.

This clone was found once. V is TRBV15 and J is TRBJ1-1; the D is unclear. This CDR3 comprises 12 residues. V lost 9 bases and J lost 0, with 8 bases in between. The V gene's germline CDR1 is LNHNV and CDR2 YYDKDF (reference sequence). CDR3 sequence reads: CATKEVNTEAFF. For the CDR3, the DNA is TGTGCCACTAAGGAGGTGAACACTGAAGCTTTCTTT.

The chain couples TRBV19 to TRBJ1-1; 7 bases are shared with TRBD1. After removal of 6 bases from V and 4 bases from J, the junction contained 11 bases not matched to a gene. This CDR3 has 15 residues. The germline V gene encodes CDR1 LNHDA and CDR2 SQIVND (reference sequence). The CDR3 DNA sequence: TGTGCCAGTAGCCGTGACAGGGTACTTGGCACTGAAGCTTTCTTT. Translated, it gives CASSRDRVLGTEAFF.

CDR3 amino acids: CASKAQTNYGYTF. CDR3 DNA: TGTGCCAGCAAAGCCCAGACTAACTATGGCTACACCTTC. The chain links TRBV2 to TRBJ1-2; D ambiguous. CDR3 length: 13 residues. CDR1 is SNHLY, CDR2 FYNNEI, per germline. V lost 7 bases and J 0 bases, leaving 9 bases between the germline ends.

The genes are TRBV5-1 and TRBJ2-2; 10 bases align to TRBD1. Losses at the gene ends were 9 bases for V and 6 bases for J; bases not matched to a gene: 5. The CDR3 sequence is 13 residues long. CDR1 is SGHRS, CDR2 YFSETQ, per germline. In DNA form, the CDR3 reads TGCGCCACCGCGGGACAGGGGTCCGGGGAGCTGTTTTTT. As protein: CATAGQGSGELFF.

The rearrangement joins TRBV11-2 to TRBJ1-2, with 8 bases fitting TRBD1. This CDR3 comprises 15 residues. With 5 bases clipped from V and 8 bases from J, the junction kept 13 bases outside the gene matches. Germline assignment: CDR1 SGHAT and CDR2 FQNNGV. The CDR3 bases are TGTGCCAGCAGCGAAGGGAGACAGGGGAGGCGAGGCTACACCTTC. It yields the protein CASSEGRQGRRGYTF.

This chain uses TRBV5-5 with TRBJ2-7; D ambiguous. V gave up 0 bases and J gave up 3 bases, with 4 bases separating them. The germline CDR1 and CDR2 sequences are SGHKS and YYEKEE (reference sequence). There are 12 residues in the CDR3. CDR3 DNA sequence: TGTGCCAGCAGCTTGGATGTCTACGAGCAGTACTTC. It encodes CASSLDVYEQYF.

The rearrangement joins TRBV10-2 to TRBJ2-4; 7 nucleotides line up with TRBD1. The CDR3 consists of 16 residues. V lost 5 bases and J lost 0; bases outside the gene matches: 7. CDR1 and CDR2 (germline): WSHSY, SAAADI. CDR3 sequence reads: CASSRTGDLAKNIQYF. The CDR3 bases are TGCGCCAGCAGTAGGACAGGCGACTTAGCCAAAAACATTCAGTACTTC.

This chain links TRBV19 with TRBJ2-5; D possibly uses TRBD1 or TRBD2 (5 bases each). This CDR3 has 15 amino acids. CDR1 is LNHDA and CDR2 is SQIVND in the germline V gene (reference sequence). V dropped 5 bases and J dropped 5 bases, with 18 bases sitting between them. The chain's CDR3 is CASSSTGTLGETQYF. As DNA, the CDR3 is TGTGCCAGTAGTTCTACTGGGACGTTAGGGGAGACCCAGTACTTC.

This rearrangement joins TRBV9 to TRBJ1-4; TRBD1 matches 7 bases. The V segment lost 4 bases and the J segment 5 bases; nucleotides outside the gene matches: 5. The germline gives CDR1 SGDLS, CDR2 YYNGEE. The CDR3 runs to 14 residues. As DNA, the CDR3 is TGTGCCAGCAGCTCCCGGACAGGAAATGAAAAACTGTTTTTT. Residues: CASSSRTGNEKLFF.